One and the same sample provided the 27 T cell receptor beta chains below, sequenced in a study of T cell responses to AZD1222 COVID-19 vaccine (dated by TCRdb to the early 2020s). Preparation of the library involved the immunoSEQ multiplex PCR assay. Imported from immuneACCESS, the table was reduced by TCRdb to in-frame sequences with V and J called. These copies leave out some clones; in studies compared against another copy, an unresolved V gene accounts for under half, and the cause of the remainder is not known. Recorded for this sample are some 150,000 clones; approximately 83% of them occurred a single time. Around 8% of the sample belongs to the ten largest clones. The sample's time point, from its label and the paper: baseline before first vaccination. The sample consisted of peripheral blood, taken on day 0 of AZD1222 vaccination. These receptors were collected from an adult in good health.

The chain couples TRBV27 to TRBJ2-7, with 7 bases identical to TRBD2. This CDR3 comprises 14 residues. The V gene's germline CDR1 is MNHEY and CDR2 SMNVEV (reference sequence). After removal of 6 bases from V and 2 bases from J, the junction contained 7 bases not matched to a gene. The CDR3 bases are TGTGCCAGCAGGTCGGGGGGACTTACCTACGAGCAGTACTTC. Its translation: CASRSGGLTYEQYF.

The V gene is TRBV2, the J gene TRBJ2-7, with a weak D call TRBD1 (6 bases). CDR3 length equals 15 residues. Trimming took off 7 bases at V and 7 bases at J, with 23 bases between the two ends. Germline-derived CDR1 and CDR2 are SNHLY and FYNNEI. CDR3: CASTEGDIHPGEQYF. CDR3 nucleotide sequence: TGTGCCAGCACCGAAGGGGACATCCACCCGGGGGAGCAGTACTTC.

In this sample, this clone turned up once. The chain uses TRBV6-5 and TRBJ1-1; D is perhaps TRBD1 (6 bases). This CDR3 is 15 amino acids long. Germline assignment: CDR1 MNHEY and CDR2 SVGAGI. The V end lost 2 bases, the J end lost 3 bases, and 13 bases lay between the germline ends. CDR3 DNA: TGTGCCAGCAGTTACCCTGGGGGCTTGTACACTGAAGCTTTCTTT. Encoded protein: CASSYPGGLYTEAFF.

This clone was seen just once. This chain links TRBV9 with TRBJ2-5, with 8 bases that match TRBD2. CDR3 length: 15 amino acids. The germline V gene has CDR1 SGDLS and CDR2 YYNGEE. The V and J ends lost 7 bases and 2 bases, in that order; junction bases with no gene match: 10. CDR3 nucleotides: TGTGCCAGCGGGCCTCCGGCGGGGGGACAAGAGACCCAGTACTTC. Translating it yields CASGPPAGGQETQYF. The whole variable domain, filled in from reference TRBV9 and TRBJ2-5, reads DSGVTQTPKHLITATGQRVTLRCSPRSGDLSVYWYQQSLDQGLQFLIQYYNGEERAKGNILERFSAQQFPDLHSELNLSSLELGDSALYFCASGPPAGGQETQYFGPGTRLLVL.

CDR3 sequence (DNA): TGTGCCAGCAGCTTCGACAAAGGCGAGCAGTACTTC. Its translation is CASSFDKGEQYF. The V gene is TRBV6-2 or TRBV6-3, the J gene TRBJ2-7; no definite D call. The germline V gene encodes CDR1 MNHEY and CDR2 SVGEGT. V gave up 6 bases and J gave up 6 bases, with 12 bases separating them. The CDR3 has 12 amino acids.

The chain couples TRBV19 to TRBJ2-3; 14 bases are a match to TRBD2. The germline V gene has CDR1 LNHDA and CDR2 SQIVND (reference sequence). The ends lost 6 bases at V and 4 bases at J; junction bases unmatched: 6. CDR3 length: 16 amino acids. The CDR3 DNA reads TGTGCCAGTAGGCCGGGACTAGCGGGAGCGGCAGATACGCAGTATTTT. This encodes CASRPGLAGAADTQYF.

This chain uses TRBV6-5 with TRBJ1-2; 9 bases agree with TRBD1. The CDR3 is 15 residues long. Trimming at V came to 4 bases and at J to 4 bases, leaving 7 bases not matched to a gene. CDR1 MNHEY and CDR2 SVGAGI come from the germline V gene. The CDR3 reads CASSSTGQGSYGYTF. In nucleotides, the CDR3 is TGTGCCAGCAGTTCCACGGGACAGGGTTCCTATGGCTACACCTTC.

V is TRBV30 and J is TRBJ2-7, with a tentative D call TRBD2 (5 bases). Germline assignment: CDR1 GTSNPN and CDR2 SVGIG (reference sequence). V was cut by 5 bases and J by 2 bases, with 16 bases left in between. The length of the CDR3 is 14 residues. CDR3 sequence reads: CAWGLTTGAYEQYF. CDR3 DNA: TGTGCCTGGGGACTGACCACTGGGGCCTACGAGCAGTACTTC. The entire variable domain, with the rest obtained from reference TRBV30 and TRBJ2-7, is as follows: SQTIHQWPATLVQPVGSPLSLECTVEGTSNPNLYWYRQAAGRGLQLLFYSVGIGQISSEVPQNLSASRPQDRQFILSSKKLLLSDSGFYLCAWGLTTGAYEQYFGPGTRLTVT.

The chain carries TRBV2 and TRBJ2-3; D might be TRBD1 (6 bases). CDR3 length: 16 residues. Germline lookup yields CDR1 SNHLY and CDR2 FYNNEI. Trimming stripped 5 bases from V and 0 bases from J, with 15 bases between. CDR3 coding DNA: TGTGCCAGCAGTTGGAGAATGGGGGCGAGCACAGATACGCAGTATTTT. It is translated as CASSWRMGASTDTQYF.

The genes are TRBV4-1 and TRBJ1-5; unclear D gene. In germline, CDR1 is MGHRA, CDR2 YSYEKL. V shed 0 bases and J shed 4 bases, with 10 bases lying between them. The CDR3 totals 15 residues. The CDR3 here is CASSQDGHPNQPQHF. The CDR3 coding sequence is TGCGCCAGCAGCCAAGATGGGCACCCTAATCAGCCCCAGCATTTT.

The rearrangement joins TRBV18 to TRBJ1-2; D is ambiguous. The germline V gene has CDR1 KGHSH and CDR2 LQKENI. Between the trimmed V and J ends, which lost 0 bases and 0 bases, there was a span of 8 bases. There are 15 residues in the CDR3. As DNA, the CDR3 is TGTGCCAGCTCACCACCTTCTCGGGCTAACTATGGCTACACCTTC. Translated: CASSPPSRANYGYTF.

This chain connects TRBV3-1 (or the pseudogene TRBV3-2) to TRBJ2-5, with TRBD2 matching over 12 bases. Trimming at V came to 1 base and at J to 4 bases, leaving 7 bases not matched to a gene. The CDR3 extends over 17 amino acids. Germline assignment: CDR1 LGHDT and CDR2 YNNKEL (reference sequence). The CDR3 spells CASSQGKTSGGIETQYF. The CDR3 DNA reads TGTGCCAGCAGCCAAGGGAAGACTAGCGGGGGTATAGAGACCCAGTACTTC.

The genes are TRBV10-2 and TRBJ2-3; 13 positions match TRBD2. V lost 6 bases to trimming and J lost 1 base; unmatched junction nucleotides: 4. Per the germline V gene, CDR1 is WSHSY and CDR2 is SAAADI. The CDR3 has 16 residues. CDR3 bases: TGCGCCAGCAGCACCGGGACTAGCGGGGGCACAGATACGCAGTATTTT. Protein sequence: CASSTGTSGGTDTQYF.

This clone turned up a few times. The chain combines TRBV20-1 with TRBJ1-5; D gene unclear. V was shortened by 6 bases and J by 8 bases, with 11 bases between the two germline ends. Germline loops: CDR1 DFQATT, CDR2 SNEGSKA (reference sequence). The CDR3 loop spans 11 amino acids. For the CDR3, the DNA is TGCAGTGCCACCTTCGGGGAGCCCCAGCATTTT. Its translation: CSATFGEPQHF.

The rearrangement joins TRBV5-6 to TRBJ1-4; D unresolved. Trimming left V 0 bases short and J 6 bases short, with 12 bases between. From germline, CDR1 is SGHDT and CDR2 YYEEEE. The CDR3 has 15 residues. The DNA of the CDR3 is TGTGCCAGCAGCTTGGCACCGGGGATGGATGAAAAACTGTTTTTT. It translates to CASSLAPGMDEKLFF.

The gene calls are TRBV5-1 and TRBJ1-6, with 8 nucleotides matching TRBD1. Trimming took 2 bases from V and 9 from J; bases not matched to a gene: 4. The germline gives CDR1 SGHRS, CDR2 YFSETQ. CDR3 length: 14 residues. The CDR3 sequence is CASSLQGEGSPLHF. The DNA of the CDR3 is TGCGCCAGCAGCTTACAGGGGGAGGGTTCACCCCTCCACTTT.

The chain has TRBV7-2 and TRBJ1-1, with D possibly matching TRBD1 (5 bases). The CDR3 runs 12 residues. Germline V gives CDR1 SGHTA, CDR2 FQGNSA. V was clipped by 1 base and J by 11 bases, with 11 bases between them. DNA of the CDR3: TGTGCCAGCAGCTTAGGGGGGTGGGCGGCTTTCTTT. This translates into CASSLGGWAAFF.

The genes are TRBV27 and TRBJ2-2; 10 bases align to TRBD2. V shed 7 bases, J shed 7 bases, and the junction held 9 bases outside the gene matches. Per the germline V gene, CDR1 is MNHEY and CDR2 is SMNVEV (reference sequence). CDR3 length: 15 amino acids. The DNA of the CDR3 is TGTGCCAGCACTAGCGGGGGCCCCGCCGACGGGGAGCTGTTTTTT. It is translated as CASTSGGPADGELFF.

This clone was seen once. The chain employs TRBV10-1 and TRBJ2-2, with 8 nucleotides matching TRBD1. Per the germline V gene, CDR1 is WNHNN and CDR2 is SYGVQD (reference sequence). V trimming: 5 bases; J trimming: 0 bases; junction bases outside the gene matches: 8. CDR3 length: 17 residues. The CDR3 protein is CASSFTGGRSNTGELFF. The CDR3 DNA follows: TGCGCCAGCAGTTTCACAGGGGGGCGATCGAACACCGGGGAGCTGTTTTTT.

This clone was seen a few times. V gene TRBV9 combines with J gene TRBJ2-2, with D perhaps TRBD1 or TRBD2 (5 bases each). The germline V gene has CDR1 SGDLS and CDR2 YYNGEE. With 4 bases removed from V and 7 bases from J, the gap between germline ends came to 14 bases. The length of the CDR3 is 14 residues. The CDR3 nucleotides read TGTGCCAGCAGCTTTCAAGGGGACCACGGGGAGCTGTTTTTT. It yields the protein CASSFQGDHGELFF.

This clone was detected only a few times. The V and J genes are TRBV5-6 and TRBJ1-4; no clear D. CDR1 SGHDT and CDR2 YYEEEE come from the germline V gene. Trimming removed 2 bases from V and 0 bases from J, with 11 bases in between. This CDR3 is 16 amino acids long. The CDR3 DNA sequence: TGTGCCAGCAGCTTTTTATCGAAAACAACTAATGAAAAACTGTTTTTT. It codes for CASSFLSKTTNEKLFF.

The chain couples TRBV11-3 to TRBJ2-5; D remains unclear. The V end was cut by 5 bases, the J end by 1 base, with 14 bases between. Germline-derived CDR1 and CDR2 are SGHNT and YENEEA. This CDR3 has 15 residues. The CDR3 region is CASSLSGGAQETQYF. The DNA of the CDR3 is TGTGCCAGCAGCCTCTCCGGTGGAGCCCAAGAGACCCAGTACTTC.

The rearrangement joins TRBV29-1 to TRBJ2-7; D is perhaps TRBD2 (5 bases). This CDR3 has 13 amino acids. Germline V gene data show CDR1 as SQVTM and CDR2 as ANQGSEA. Trimming removed 4 bases from V and 0 bases from J, with 10 bases in between. The CDR3 DNA reads TGCAGCGTTGGTAGCGTAAGCTCCTACGAGCAGTACTTC. Protein product: CSVGSVSSYEQYF.

This chain links TRBV9 with TRBJ2-1; D is uncertain. CDR3 size: 14 residues. Trimming removed 3 bases from V and 1 base from J, with 8 bases in between. CDR1 is SGDLS and CDR2 is YYNGEE in the germline V gene. The CDR3 region has the DNA TGTGCCAGCAGCGAAGGGATATCCTACAATGAGCAGTTCTTC. Amino acid sequence: CASSEGISYNEQFF.

The chain recombines TRBV30 with TRBJ1-5; 8 nucleotides line up with TRBD1. From germline, CDR1 is GTSNPN and CDR2 SVGIG (reference sequence). The length of the CDR3 is 13 residues. Germline trimming cut 3 bases from V and 6 bases from J; bases unmatched to any gene: 4. For the CDR3, the DNA is TGTGCCTGGAGGCAGGGGGCAGGTCAGCCCCAGCATTTT. Translation gives CAWRQGAGQPQHF.

This sequence joins TRBV6-2 or TRBV6-3 and TRBJ2-7, with a tentative D call TRBD1 (6 bases). The CDR3 has 13 residues. The V end was cut by 6 bases, the J end by 0 bases, with 9 bases between. Germline CDR1 MNHEY, CDR2 SVGEGT. CDR3 region: CASSLGASYEQYF. CDR3 DNA sequence: TGTGCCAGCAGCTTGGGGGCCTCCTACGAGCAGTACTTC.

V usage is TRBV21-1 and J usage is TRBJ2-3; the D segment call TRBD2 is taken from the table without a DNA check. TRBV21-1 is given as a pseudogene. The CDR3 is 16 residues long. CDR3 sequence (DNA): TGTGCCAGCAGCAAAGTCGGCGGGGCGAGCACAGATACGCAGTATTTT. This gives the protein CASSKVGGASTDTQYF.